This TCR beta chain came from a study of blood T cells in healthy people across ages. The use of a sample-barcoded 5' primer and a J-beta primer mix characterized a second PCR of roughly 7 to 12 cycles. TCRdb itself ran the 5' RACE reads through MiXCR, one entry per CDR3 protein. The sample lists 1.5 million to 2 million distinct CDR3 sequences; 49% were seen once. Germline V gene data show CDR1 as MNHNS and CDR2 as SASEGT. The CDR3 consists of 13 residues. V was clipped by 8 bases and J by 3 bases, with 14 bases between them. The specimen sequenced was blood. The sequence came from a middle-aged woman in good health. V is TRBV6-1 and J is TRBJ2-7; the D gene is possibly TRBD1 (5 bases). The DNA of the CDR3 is TGTGCCAGCGAAAGTAACGACAGCTACGAGCAGTACTTC. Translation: CASESNDSYEQYF.